Presented here are 30 T cell receptor beta chains from one specimen sequenced in a study of shared clonotypes between healthy human individuals. TCRdb's table, derived via immunoSEQ multiplex PCR, lists solely in-frame clones and lacks some. Here the sample spans approximately 1.5 million clones, around 98% being singletons. Sequences were obtained from naive CD4+ T cells sorted from blood. Subset noted: CD45RA+ positively selected. The receptors originated from a young man in good health.

This chain joins TRBV19 and TRBJ1-3; D gene unclear. CDR1 LNHDA and CDR2 SQIVND come from the germline V gene (reference sequence). Trimming shortened V by 6 bases and J by 0 bases, and 12 bases separated the two germline ends. This CDR3 is built from 15 residues. The CDR3 sequence: CASRQISHSGNTIYF. The CDR3 DNA sequence: TGTGCCAGTAGGCAGATATCTCACTCTGGAAACACCATATATTTT.

The chain combines TRBV5-1 with TRBJ2-3, with a weak D call TRBD2 (5 bases). Trimming took 2 bases from V and 0 from J, leaving 10 bases between them. Germline lookup yields CDR1 SGHRS and CDR2 YFSETQ. The CDR3 loop spans 15 amino acids. The CDR3 DNA follows: TGCGCCAGCAGCTTTCGACCGGGGAGCACAGATACGCAGTATTTT. This gives the protein CASSFRPGSTDTQYF.

The J gene is TRBJ2-3, the V gene TRBV27; possibly TRBD1 for D (6 bases). Trimming cost V 5 bases and J 3 bases, with 15 bases left between them. CDR3 length: 15 amino acids. Per germline, CDR1 MNHEY and CDR2 SMNVEV (reference sequence). The CDR3 here is CASSTRTEGTDTQYF. The CDR3 region has the DNA TGTGCCAGCAGTACCCGGACAGAGGGGACAGATACGCAGTATTTT.

The count of this clone is one. The chain couples TRBV18 to TRBJ2-5; unclear D gene. The V gene lost 2 bases and the J gene lost 1 base, with 11 bases spanning the gap. CDR3 length equals 15 residues. Germline-derived CDR1 and CDR2 are KGHSH and LQKENI. The chain's CDR3 is CASSPVGASQETQYF. CDR3 nucleotides: TGTGCCAGCTCACCAGTTGGCGCCAGCCAAGAGACCCAGTACTTC.

The V and J genes are TRBV10-1 and TRBJ2-3, with 9 bases matching TRBD1. Per germline, CDR1 WNHNN and CDR2 SYGVQD (reference sequence). This CDR3 is built from 16 residues. V was clipped by 3 bases and J by 1 base; unmatched bases: 5. The CDR3 coding sequence is TGCGCCAGCAGTGAAAACAGGGGGCCGGGCACAGATACGCAGTATTTT. This encodes CASSENRGPGTDTQYF.

The chain uses TRBV10-2 and TRBJ1-3; no firm D call. V was pared by 3 bases and J by 3 bases, with 9 bases between. Germline V CDR1 and CDR2: WSHSY, SAAADI. The CDR3 is made up of 14 amino acids. As DNA, the CDR3 is TGCGCCAGCAGTGAAGGGCTAAGTGGAAACACCATATATTTT. Residues: CASSEGLSGNTIYF.

V gene TRBV18 combines with J gene TRBJ1-1; maybe TRBD1 (5 bases). V was trimmed by 9 bases and J by 5 bases, leaving 16 bases between them. The germline V gene has CDR1 KGHSH and CDR2 LQKENI. CDR3 length: 13 residues. CDR3 in DNA: TGTGCCAGTCTAACGGGGGGATCTACTGAAGCTTTCTTT. It yields the protein CASLTGGSTEAFF.

The chain is built from TRBV11-2 and TRBJ2-7; possibly TRBD2 for D (6 bases). This CDR3 comprises 14 residues. Per germline, CDR1 SGHAT and CDR2 FQNNGV. Trimming left V 5 bases short and J 9 bases short, with 20 bases between. CDR3 loop: CASSLLGGVAWQYF. Here the CDR3 DNA reads TGTGCCAGCAGCCTGCTGGGCGGGGTGGCTTGGCAGTACTTC. The variable domain in full, with the rest retrieved from reference TRBV11-2 and TRBJ2-7, is EAGVAQSPRYKIIEKRQSVAFWCNPISGHATLYWYQQILGQGPKLLIQFQNNGVVDDSQLPKDRFSAERLKGVDSTLKIQPAKLEDSAVYLCASSLLGGVAWQYFGPGTRLTVT.

Here the CDR3 reads CASTRHIQETQYF. CDR3 coding DNA: TGTGCCAGCACGAGACATATCCAAGAGACCCAGTACTTC. The V gene is TRBV28, the J gene TRBJ2-5; D gene unclear. The CDR3 covers 13 residues. CDR1 and CDR2 (germline): MDHEN, SYDVKM. Trimming stripped 7 bases from V and 1 base from J, with 10 bases between.

CDR3 sequence (DNA): TGTGCCAGCAGTTCGGATGATGAAAAACTGTTTTTT. It translates to CASSSDDEKLFF. This chain links TRBV28 with TRBJ1-4; D remains unclear. This CDR3 comprises 12 residues. V lost 4 bases and J lost 6, with 6 bases in between. Germline values: CDR1 MDHEN, CDR2 SYDVKM.

The J gene is TRBJ2-2, the V gene TRBV5-1; tentative D call: TRBD1 (6 bases). Germline CDR1 and CDR2: SGHRS and YFSETQ. The CDR3 runs to 14 residues. With 4 bases removed from V and 6 bases from J, the gap between germline ends came to 13 bases. The CDR3 coding sequence is TGCGCCAGCAGCATACCGCAGGGGTCCGGGGAGCTGTTTTTT. Translating gives CASSIPQGSGELFF.

This rearrangement joins TRBV9 to TRBJ1-1, with D possibly being TRBD1 (5 bases). CDR1 SGDLS and CDR2 YYNGEE come from the germline V gene. CDR3 length equals 18 residues. V dropped 7 bases and J dropped 5 bases, with 30 bases sitting between them. CDR3 in amino acids: CASHSTGAGPWAITEAFF. The DNA of the CDR3 is TGTGCCAGCCACTCTACCGGGGCAGGGCCCTGGGCGATTACTGAAGCTTTCTTT.

This clone came up once. The V call is TRBV5-4, the J call TRBJ2-1; weak D call: TRBD1 (5 bases). The CDR3 loop spans 15 amino acids. Germline values: CDR1 SGHNT, CDR2 YYREEE (reference sequence). V was cut by 3 bases and J by 7 bases, with 17 bases left in between. The CDR3 DNA is TGTGCCAGCAGCTATCCAAAGGGGCACGGAAATGAGCAGTTCTTC. Protein: CASSYPKGHGNEQFF.

Notes on this clone: The junction shows a germline mismatch at one end, possibly a read error. This sequence joins TRBV10-3 and TRBJ1-5; D is unclear. CDR1 and CDR2 from the germline V gene are ENHRY and SYGVKD. CDR3 length: 14 amino acids. The DNA for the CDR3 is TGTGCCATCAGTGACCCGGACGGCAATCGGCCCCAGCATTTT. Amino acids: CAISDPDGNRPQHF.

Of note for this clone: Other DNA sequences in the sample encode the same CDR3. The J gene is TRBJ2-3, the V gene TRBV5-1; a possible D gene is TRBD2 (5 bases). Germline V gene sequence: CDR1 SGHRS, CDR2 YFSETQ. V lost 0 bases to trimming and J lost 2 bases, with 7 bases between them. CDR3 size: 14 residues. As DNA, the CDR3 is TGCGCCAGCAGCTTGGCAGCGGACACAGATACGCAGTATTTT. Amino acid sequence: CASSLAADTDTQYF.

The chain couples TRBV28 to TRBJ1-4; D remains unclear. The CDR3 is 16 residues long. V was pared by 2 bases and J by 6 bases, with 16 bases between. Germline V gene data show CDR1 as MDHEN and CDR2 as SYDVKM. CDR3 sequence (DNA): TGTGCCAGCAGTTTACGGCCCCCATTGAGCGATGAAAAACTGTTTTTT. This gives the protein CASSLRPPLSDEKLFF. The variable domain in full, completed from reference TRBV28 and TRBJ1-4, reads DVKVTQSSRYLVKRTGEKVFLECVQDMDHENMFWYRQDPGLGLRLIYFSYDVKMKEKGDIPEGYSVSREKKERFSLILESASTNQTSMYLCASSLRPPLSDEKLFFGSGTQLSVL.

This clone occurred once. The chain combines TRBV5-4 with TRBJ2-5; D remains ambiguous. The germline gives CDR1 SGHNT, CDR2 YYREEE (reference sequence). The ends were cut back, 2 bases at V and 1 base at J, with 6 bases in the middle. The CDR3 covers 13 residues. CDR3 protein: CASSFGIQETQYF. The CDR3, as DNA: TGTGCCAGCAGCTTTGGCATCCAAGAGACCCAGTACTTC.

The chain uses TRBV2 and TRBJ2-3; 7 bases match TRBD1. The germline CDR1 and CDR2 sequences are SNHLY and FYNNEI. CDR3 length equals 14 residues. Trimming at V came to 7 bases and at J to 0 bases, leaving 4 bases not matched to a gene. Here the CDR3 reads CASTPGQSTDTQYF. The CDR3 nucleotides read TGTGCCAGCACCCCGGGACAGAGCACAGATACGCAGTATTTT.

The chain employs TRBV7-3 and TRBJ2-2; 9 nucleotides align to TRBD2. J was trimmed by 2 bases and V by 2 bases; bases with no gene match: 3. The CDR3 loop spans 16 amino acids. Germline CDR1 and CDR2: SGHTA and FQGTGA. The CDR3 DNA reads TGTGCCAGCAGCTTAGTTGGGACTAGCAACACCGGGGAGCTGTTTTTT. It encodes CASSLVGTSNTGELFF.

The chain has TRBV18 and TRBJ2-7; D unclear. CDR1 KGHSH and CDR2 LQKENI come from the germline V gene. With 3 bases removed from V and 0 bases from J, the gap between germline ends came to 15 bases. The CDR3 has 16 amino acids. Written as DNA, the CDR3 is TGTGCCAGCTCACCGAAGGCCGGAGATCCCTCCTACGAGCAGTACTTC. Translated: CASSPKAGDPSYEQYF.

This clone came up once. The CDR3 bases are TGCAGCGTTGCTAGGGGGCGATTGGGGGGCTACACCTTC. The encoded protein is CSVARGRLGGYTF. The chain joins TRBV29-1 to TRBJ1-2; the match to TRBD1 covers 7 bases. This CDR3 spans 13 amino acids. The V and J ends lost 4 bases and 8 bases, in that order; junction bases with no gene match: 10. The V gene's germline CDR1 is SQVTM and CDR2 ANQGSEA.

As for this clone: Other DNA variants within this sample encode the same CDR3. J is TRBJ1-1 and V is TRBV5-1; perhaps TRBD1 as D (5 bases). The germline gives CDR1 SGHRS, CDR2 YFSETQ. CDR3 length: 15 amino acids. Trimming removed 0 bases at V and 0 bases at J, with 9 bases between. This CDR3 reads CASSLGGAMNTEAFF. CDR3 sequence (DNA): TGCGCCAGCAGCTTGGGAGGGGCGATGAACACTGAAGCTTTCTTT. Together with reference TRBV5-1 and TRBJ1-1, the CDR3 gives the full variable domain: KAGVTQTPRYLIKTRGQQVTLSCSPISGHRSVSWYQQTPGQGLQFLFEYFSETQRNKGNFPGRFSGRQFSNSRSEMNVSTLELGDSALYLCASSLGGAMNTEAFFGQGTRLTVV.

The chain carries TRBV7-8 and TRBJ2-5; D may match TRBD1 or TRBD2 (6 bases each). Deletions cut 4 bases from V and 4 bases from J, with 16 bases between. CDR1 and CDR2 (germline): SGHVS, FQNEAQ. The CDR3 has 15 residues. The CDR3 DNA sequence: TGTGCCAGCAGCTCTAGGGGGGCAGGGAGAGAGACCCAGTACTTC. This gives the protein CASSSRGAGRETQYF.

The rearrangement uses TRBV18 and TRBJ1-4; D remains unclear. The CDR3 extends over 13 amino acids. V was pared by 5 bases and J by 4 bases, with 8 bases between. The germline gives CDR1 KGHSH, CDR2 LQKENI. This CDR3 reads CASSDADNEKLFF. The CDR3 bases are TGTGCCAGCTCAGATGCCGATAATGAAAAACTGTTTTTT.

The chain combines TRBV5-1 with TRBJ2-1; D perhaps matches TRBD1 (5 bases). Germline lookup yields CDR1 SGHRS and CDR2 YFSETQ. The ends were cut back, 3 bases at V and 2 bases at J, with 21 bases in the middle. This CDR3 has 18 residues. The CDR3 loop is CASSWTPGQGRTYNEQFF. In DNA form, the CDR3 reads TGCGCCAGCAGCTGGACACCAGGGCAAGGACGGACCTACAATGAGCAGTTCTTC.

This rearrangement joins TRBV10-1 to TRBJ2-4; 7 positions agree with TRBD1. Trimming at V came to 8 bases and at J to 0 bases, leaving 10 bases not matched to a gene. Germline V gene data show CDR1 as WNHNN and CDR2 as SYGVQD (reference sequence). The CDR3 totals 16 residues. For the CDR3, the DNA is TGCGCCAGCCAAAGGGGGCACCGACTAGCCAAAAACATTCAGTACTTC. Protein sequence: CASQRGHRLAKNIQYF.

This chain links TRBV14 with TRBJ1-1; unclear D gene. This CDR3 region has 14 residues. Trimming left V 1 base short and J 4 bases short, with 10 bases between. Germline V gives CDR1 SGHDN, CDR2 FVKESK. The CDR3 region is CASSQAQVVTEAFF. The CDR3 nucleotides are TGTGCCAGCAGCCAAGCTCAGGTAGTCACTGAAGCTTTCTTT.

The chain recombines TRBV7-8 with TRBJ1-5; D ambiguous. The CDR3 sequence is 13 residues long. Germline values: CDR1 SGHVS, CDR2 FQNEAQ. Trimming left V 1 base short and J 7 bases short, with 8 bases between. CDR3 region: CASSLGAWQPQHF. The CDR3 DNA reads as TGTGCCAGCAGCTTAGGAGCGTGGCAGCCCCAGCATTTT.

The rearrangement links TRBV28 to TRBJ2-7; 12 nucleotides agree with TRBD2. This CDR3 has 16 amino acids. J was trimmed by 5 bases and V by 4 bases; bases with no gene match: 9. The germline gives CDR1 MDHEN, CDR2 SYDVKM. The CDR3 region is CASSYRTSGRYNEQYF. For the CDR3, the DNA is TGTGCCAGCAGTTATAGAACTAGCGGGAGGTATAACGAGCAGTACTTC.

The chain uses TRBV6-5 and TRBJ2-7, with 7 bases identical to TRBD1. J gave up 6 bases and V 0 bases, and 5 bases lay outside the gene matches. The CDR3 is 14 residues long. In germline, CDR1 is MNHEY, CDR2 SVGAGI. CDR3 region: CASSYSTAGGEQYF. The DNA for the CDR3 is TGTGCCAGCAGTTACTCTACGGCAGGGGGCGAGCAGTACTTC.